This TCR beta chain stems from a study of T cell responses to AZD1222 COVID-19 vaccine. At the level of the study: Second doses that came at about 4 or about 12 weeks were put together. Study findings and constraints: Repertoires were obtained solely post-peak T cell response.

Clones were sequenced by immunoSEQ multiplex PCR, and TCRdb holds only the in-frame ones, with some missing. The sample has about 56,000 clones, around 85% seen once. This clone was detected only a few times. Its antigen is not known. The sequenced sample was peripheral blood, obtained on day 0 of AZD1222 vaccination. The clonotype originates from an adult in good health.

CDR3 in DNA: TGTGCCAGTGGTGACAGGGCCCACGGGGAGCAGTTCTTC. Translating gives CASGDRAHGEQFF. This sequence joins TRBV19 and TRBJ2-1; TRBD1 matches at 7 bases. The CDR3 loop spans 13 amino acids. Trimming cost V 8 bases and J 10 bases; bases outside gene matches: 11. CDR1 and CDR2 from the germline V gene are LNHDA and SQIVND (reference sequence).